The 12 T cell receptor beta chains given below trace back to one sample, sequenced in a study of cytomegalovirus exposure and HLA in healthy donors. The study ran its PCR with 60 Vbeta and 13 Jbeta primers. Sequencing was performed with immunoSEQ multiplex PCR; in TCRdb, only in-frame clones are kept and a portion is missing. Of some 100,000 clones listed, roughly 70% are singletons. Source material: PBMCs. The receptors derive from a man in his forties in good health and CMV-seronegative.

The chain has TRBV5-6 and TRBJ2-7; 9 positions match TRBD1. V gave up 5 bases and J gave up 4 bases; unmatched junction bases: 7. The germline V gene has CDR1 SGHDT and CDR2 YYEEEE. The CDR3 totals 14 residues. The CDR3 region is CASSRTGEDYEQYF. For the CDR3, the DNA is TGTGCCAGCAGTCGGACAGGGGAGGATTACGAGCAGTACTTC. Based on the CDR3 plus reference TRBV5-6 and TRBJ2-7, the full variable domain is DAGVTQSPTHLIKTRGQQVTLRCSPKSGHDTVSWYQQALGQGPQFIFQYYEEEERQRGNFPDRFSGHQFPNYSSELNVNALLLGDSALYLCASSRTGEDYEQYFGPGTRLTVT.

V gene TRBV27 combines with J gene TRBJ1-1, with 9 bases that match TRBD1. This CDR3 has 16 amino acids. The V gene end was trimmed by 9 bases and the J gene end by 0 bases; junction bases not matched to a gene: 11. Germline assignment: CDR1 MNHEY and CDR2 SMNVEV (reference sequence). The CDR3 spells CASLSGTGPMNTEAFF. In DNA form, the CDR3 reads TGTGCCAGTCTGAGTGGGACAGGGCCCATGAACACTGAAGCTTTCTTT.

The chain recombines TRBV4-3 with TRBJ2-1; maybe TRBD2 (5 bases). The CDR3 length is 16 residues. Germline V gene lookup returns CDR1 LGHNA and CDR2 YSLEER. V was pared by 0 bases and J by 9 bases, with 18 bases between. CDR3 residues: CASSQDPTLLEPEQFF. CDR3 sequence (DNA): TGCGCCAGCAGCCAAGATCCCACTCTACTAGAACCTGAGCAGTTCTTC.

The chain recombines TRBV18 with TRBJ2-1; D is perhaps TRBD1 (9 bases). Germline V gene sequence: CDR1 KGHSH, CDR2 LQKENI. This CDR3 has 15 residues. Trimming shortened V by 1 base and J by 9 bases, and 16 bases separated the two germline ends. CDR3 DNA: TGTGCCAGCTCACCACTAGCGGGACAGGGTGGTGAGCAGTTCTTC. This translates into CASSPLAGQGGEQFF.

The CDR3 sequence: CASSKTGQRNYNEQFF. The CDR3 bases are TGTGCCAGCAGTAAAACTGGACAGCGGAACTACAATGAGCAGTTCTTC. This chain uses TRBV2 with TRBJ2-1, with D perhaps matching TRBD1 (6 bases). The V end lost 5 bases, the J end lost 3 bases, and 17 bases lay between the germline ends. Looked up from germline, CDR1 is SNHLY and CDR2 is FYNNEI. CDR3 length equals 16 residues.

V usage is TRBV7-2 and J usage is TRBJ2-1, with 9 bases matching TRBD1. Per the germline V gene, CDR1 is SGHTA and CDR2 is FQGNSA. The CDR3 consists of 16 residues. V lost 4 bases and J lost 5; bases outside the gene matches: 9. CDR3 bases: TGTGCCAGCAGCTCATGGGACAGGGCCCGACACAATGAGCAGTTCTTC. This gives the protein CASSSWDRARHNEQFF.

The chain combines TRBV5-1 with TRBJ2-7, with 14 positions matching TRBD2. CDR3 length: 18 residues. CDR1 and CDR2 from the germline V gene are SGHRS and YFSETQ. The V gene end was trimmed by 2 bases and the J gene end by 7 bases; junction bases not matched to a gene: 14. The DNA for the CDR3 is TGCGCCAGCAGCTTCCTGACTAGCGGGGGGGTACGGCTTTTGGAGCAGTACTTC. Translated: CASSFLTSGGVRLLEQYF.

A note on this clone: Other DNA sequences from this sample encode an identical CDR3 as well. The chain links TRBV6-6 to TRBJ2-1, with TRBD1 matching over 9 bases. The CDR3 runs to 16 residues. Germline assignment: CDR1 MNHNY and CDR2 SVGAGI (reference sequence). J lost 4 bases, V lost 4 bases, and 8 bases had no gene match. The CDR3 region has the DNA TGTGCCAGCAGTTCACAACCGGGACAGGGATACAATGAGCAGTTCTTC. Amino acid sequence: CASSSQPGQGYNEQFF.

The V gene is TRBV5-1, the J gene TRBJ2-1, with D possibly TRBD1 on 6 matching bases. The CDR3 is 17 residues long. The germline V and J ends were trimmed by 0 bases and 7 bases, with 20 bases remaining between them. Germline-derived CDR1 and CDR2 are SGHRS and YFSETQ. CDR3 nucleotides: TGCGCCAGCAGCTTGGCCACACAACAGGGCGGTAAGAATGAGCAGTTCTTC. The encoded protein is CASSLATQQGGKNEQFF.

Only one count was recorded for this clone. The chain links TRBV6-1 to TRBJ1-3; 7 bases agree with TRBD1. The CDR3 extends over 13 amino acids. CDR1 MNHNS and CDR2 SASEGT come from the germline V gene. Trimming took 9 bases from V and 9 from J; bases not matched to a gene: 11. The CDR3 coding sequence is TGTGCCAGTGGGGACAGCCCTTCGGTCACCATATATTTT. Its protein is CASGDSPSVTIYF.

This chain joins TRBV27 and TRBJ1-1; a weak D match, TRBD1 (5 bases). This CDR3 has 13 residues. The V end lost 2 bases, the J end lost 5 bases, and 9 bases lay between the germline ends. Germline V gives CDR1 MNHEY, CDR2 SMNVEV (reference sequence). CDR3 sequence: CASSLRGRTEAFF. The DNA of the CDR3 is TGTGCCAGCAGTTTACGGGGGAGGACTGAAGCTTTCTTT.

The rearrangement links TRBV10-3 to TRBJ1-4, with D tentatively TRBD1 (6 bases). Trimming shortened V by 2 bases and J by 0 bases, and 16 bases separated the two germline ends. CDR1 is ENHRY and CDR2 is SYGVKD in the germline V gene. The CDR3 is made up of 18 amino acids. CDR3 residues: CAISEKEGGPATNEKLFF. The CDR3 DNA sequence: TGTGCCATCAGTGAGAAGGAGGGGGGGCCCGCAACTAATGAAAAACTGTTTTTT.